Listed here are 18 T cell receptor beta chains from one sample, sequenced in a study of blood T cell repertoires in COVID-19. TCRdb's copy holds only in-frame clones and misses some; the assay was immunoSEQ multiplex PCR. The table lists roughly 260,000 clones, 86% of them singletons. Sequencing was carried out using PBMCs or T cells enriched from blood (not recorded which). Every receptor here comes from a woman younger than 35 who had recovered from COVID-19.

The rearrangement uses TRBV25-1 and TRBJ1-1; D perhaps matches TRBD1 (5 bases). The CDR3 contains 12 residues. The germline gives CDR1 MGHDK, CDR2 SYGVNS. The chain's CDR3 is CATRGVGLEAFF. The CDR3 nucleotides read TGTGCTACCCGGGGGGTGGGACTGGAAGCTTTCTTT.

V gene TRBV19 combines with J gene TRBJ2-7; 7 bases are a match to TRBD2. The junction had 6 bases not matched to a gene; V was cut back by 1 base and J by 6 bases. The CDR3 is made up of 14 amino acids. The germline CDR1 and CDR2 sequences are LNHDA and SQIVND (reference sequence). CDR3 DNA sequence: TGTGCCAGTAGTATAGGGACTAGTACACTCGAGCAGTACTTC. Its translation: CASSIGTSTLEQYF.

The chain joins TRBV4-3 to TRBJ2-3; 12 bases align to TRBD2. Germline CDR1 LGHNA, CDR2 YSLEER. Germline trimming cut 0 bases from V and 0 bases from J; bases unmatched to any gene: 7. The CDR3 sequence is 19 residues long. Here the CDR3 reads CASSQDGLAGGPSTDTQYF. The CDR3 DNA reads TGCGCCAGCAGCCAAGATGGGCTAGCGGGGGGGCCGAGCACAGATACGCAGTATTTT.

The genes are TRBV3-1 (or the pseudogene TRBV3-2) and TRBJ1-1; TRBD1 is a possible D gene (5 bases). The CDR3 spans 14 residues. Trimming cost V 1 base and J 4 bases, with 10 bases left between them. Germline V lookup: CDR1 LGHDT, CDR2 YNNKEL (reference sequence). The CDR3 is CASSQVRVGTEAFF. CDR3 in DNA: TGTGCCAGCAGCCAAGTCAGGGTGGGCACTGAAGCTTTCTTT.

This clone has just a few counts. The chain recombines TRBV6-4 with TRBJ2-4; 7 nucleotides line up with TRBD1. V shed 3 bases and J 3 bases; nucleotides not matched to a gene: 20. The germline CDR1 and CDR2 sequences are MRHNA and SNTAGT. The CDR3 totals 20 residues. The CDR3 sequence: CASSDSGYIRQGIGKNIQYF. In nucleotides, the CDR3 is TGTGCCAGCAGTGATTCAGGTTATATACGACAGGGTATAGGCAAAAACATTCAGTACTTC.

This clone was picked up a small number of times. The same CDR3 arises from other DNA sequences in this sample as well. CDR3 bases: TGCGCCAGCAGCCAAGGGCTAGCGGGGGGGCTGTCCTACAATGAGCAGTTCTTC. Translated: CASSQGLAGGLSYNEQFF. The V gene is TRBV4-3, the J gene TRBJ2-1; the match to TRBD2 covers 12 bases. V shed 1 base, J shed 1 base, and the junction held 5 bases outside the gene matches. Per germline, CDR1 LGHNA and CDR2 YSLEER. The CDR3 is 18 amino acids.

The genes are TRBV10-2 and TRBJ2-2; 8 nucleotides agree with TRBD2. The ends lost 0 bases at V and 1 base at J; junction bases unmatched: 1. Germline CDR1 reads WSHSY; CDR2 reads SAAADI. The length of the CDR3 is 16 residues. CDR3 DNA: TGCGCCAGCAGTGAGTCTGCGGGGGGGAACACCGGGGAGCTGTTTTTT. Its translation is CASSESAGGNTGELFF.

The chain has TRBV7-9 and TRBJ2-5; D is unclear. Trimming pared 1 base from V and 3 bases from J, leaving 6 bases between. Germline lookup yields CDR1 SEHNR and CDR2 FQNEAQ (reference sequence). The CDR3 contains 13 residues. CDR3 in amino acids: CASSLDPEETQYF. CDR3 DNA: TGTGCCAGCAGCTTAGATCCGGAAGAGACCCAGTACTTC.

In DNA, the CDR3 is TGTGCCAGCAGTCCGCCTGGTGCGTTCTACGAGCAGTACTTC. This codes for CASSPPGAFYEQYF. The chain has TRBV28 and TRBJ2-7; D remains ambiguous. V was clipped by 5 bases and J by 3 bases, with 14 bases between them. This CDR3 has 14 amino acids. CDR1 and CDR2 (germline): MDHEN, SYDVKM.

This rearrangement joins TRBV28 to TRBJ1-2, with D unclear. V was cut by 6 bases and J by 2 bases, with 4 bases left in between. Germline V gene sequence: CDR1 MDHEN, CDR2 SYDVKM. This CDR3 is built from 11 residues. CDR3 sequence reads: CASRLNYGYTF. The DNA of the CDR3 is TGTGCCAGCAGACTAAACTATGGCTACACCTTC.

The chain has TRBV5-1 and TRBJ2-1; 7 bases agree with TRBD1. Germline V CDR1 and CDR2: SGHRS, YFSETQ. Losses at the gene ends were 2 bases for V and 2 bases for J; bases not matched to a gene: 4. The CDR3 is 15 residues long. The CDR3 DNA reads TGCGCCAGCAGCTTCCGAGGGGGCACCTACAATGAGCAGTTCTTC. The encoded protein is CASSFRGGTYNEQFF.

This chain links TRBV13 with TRBJ1-4; TRBD1 agrees at 7 bases. V trimming: 4 bases; J trimming: 7 bases; junction bases outside the gene matches: 12. The length of the CDR3 is 16 residues. Germline CDR1 is PRHDT and CDR2 is FYEKMQ (reference sequence). The CDR3 DNA reads TGTGCCAGCAGCTCTACCCGAGGGACAGTCGCTGAAAAACTGTTTTTT. Residues: CASSSTRGTVAEKLFF.

The CDR3 DNA reads as TGTGCCACCAGTGAATCCCTGTTAGAGCAGTTCTTC. The encoded protein is CATSESLLEQFF. V usage is TRBV24-1 and J usage is TRBJ2-1; D is uncertain. Germline V gene lookup returns CDR1 KGHDR and CDR2 SFDVKD. The V gene lost 4 bases and the J gene lost 10 bases, with 10 bases spanning the gap. This CDR3 is built from 12 residues.

V gene TRBV30 combines with J gene TRBJ1-5, with a tentative D call TRBD1 (6 bases). The CDR3 totals 13 residues. Germline loops: CDR1 GTSNPN, CDR2 SVGIG (reference sequence). Trimming removed 0 bases at V and 8 bases at J, with 11 bases between. CDR3 coding DNA: TGTGCCTGGAGTGTTAGGGGGACGGAGCCCCAGCATTTT. Translating it yields CAWSVRGTEPQHF. Based on the CDR3 plus reference TRBV30 and TRBJ1-5, the full variable domain is SQTIHQWPATLVQPVGSPLSLECTVEGTSNPNLYWYRQAAGRGLQLLFYSVGIGQISSEVPQNLSASRPQDRQFILSSKKLLLSDSGFYLCAWSVRGTEPQHFGDGTRLSIL.

V and J are TRBV30 and TRBJ2-3, with TRBD1 as a possible D gene (6 bases). There are 12 residues in the CDR3. From germline, CDR1 is GTSNPN and CDR2 SVGIG (reference sequence). V gave up 7 bases and J gave up 7 bases, with 15 bases separating them. This CDR3 reads CALTQGVNTQYF. DNA for the CDR3: TGTGCCTTAACACAGGGCGTAAATACGCAGTATTTT.

The chain is built from TRBV7-2 and TRBJ2-5; D is ambiguous. The V end lost 5 bases, the J end lost 5 bases, and 21 bases lay between the germline ends. This CDR3 spans 16 amino acids. CDR1 is SGHTA and CDR2 is FQGNSA in the germline V gene. CDR3: CASSPAPVLVLETQYF. In DNA form, the CDR3 reads TGTGCCAGCAGCCCAGCGCCGGTTCTGGTTTTGGAGACCCAGTACTTC.

The DNA of the CDR3 is TGTGCCAGCACTAAGACAGGGGGAAGGGGAGGCTACACCTTC. It translates to CASTKTGGRGGYTF. V gene TRBV6-5 combines with J gene TRBJ1-2, with TRBD1 matching over 9 bases. This CDR3 is built from 14 residues. The V gene end was trimmed by 7 bases and the J gene end by 8 bases; junction bases not matched to a gene: 11. CDR1 and CDR2 (germline): MNHEY, SVGAGI.

This rearrangement joins TRBV7-9 to TRBJ2-1; 8 bases match TRBD1. The junction had 5 bases not matched to a gene; V was cut back by 4 bases and J by 3 bases. This CDR3 has 15 residues. CDR1 is SEHNR and CDR2 is FQNEAQ in the germline V gene (reference sequence). Written as DNA, the CDR3 is TGTGCCAGCAGCTCCGGGACAGGTTACTACAATGAGCAGTTCTTC. This translates into CASSSGTGYYNEQFF.